These 21 T cell receptor beta chains were sequenced from one sample in a study of T cells in Graves' hyperthyroidism and ophthalmopathy. Using RNA transcripts as the source, TCR beta CDR3 regions were amplified. A set of HTBI primers served as the primers for a first-round RT-PCR of the TCR CDR3. TCRdb re-called the multiplex PCR reads with MiXCR, one entry per CDR3 protein. The repertoire includes hundreds of thousands of distinct CDR3 sequences, more than 45% of them detected once, and 8% to 8.5% sits in the top ten. The sequencing sample was made of peripheral blood or thyroid tissue (not recorded which). These TCRs come from a woman aged 18-29 years with Graves' hyperthyroidism.

V is TRBV7-9 and J is TRBJ2-3, with a tentative D call TRBD1 (5 bases). V dropped 6 bases and J dropped 9 bases, with 13 bases sitting between them. This CDR3 has 12 residues. Germline V gene lookup returns CDR1 SEHNR and CDR2 FQNEAQ (reference sequence). CDR3 DNA sequence: TGTGCCAGCAGTCCGGAGCCAGGGACGCAGTATTTT. Protein: CASSPEPGTQYF.

The V gene is TRBV29-1, the J gene TRBJ1-1; weak D call: TRBD1 (5 bases). The CDR3 is 15 amino acids. Per the germline V gene, CDR1 is SQVTM and CDR2 is ANQGSEA. V was cut by 4 bases and J by 0 bases, with 15 bases left in between. The CDR3 loop reads CSVVAGSGVNTEAFF. The CDR3 DNA reads TGCAGCGTTGTGGCAGGGAGTGGGGTGAACACTGAAGCTTTCTTT.

This rearrangement joins TRBV12-3 or TRBV12-4 to TRBJ2-7; TRBD1 or TRBD2 may be the D gene (5 bases each). The length of the CDR3 is 13 residues. Trimming shortened V by 6 bases and J by 7 bases, and 16 bases separated the two germline ends. CDR3 in amino acids: CASRTGTVTEQYF. The CDR3 DNA reads TGTGCCAGCAGAACCGGGACGGTCACTGAGCAGTACTTC.

This clonotype was detected only once. This sequence joins TRBV7-9 and TRBJ1-2, with a possible D match to TRBD1 (5 bases). The length of the CDR3 is 15 residues. CDR1 and CDR2 (germline): SEHNR, FQNEAQ (reference sequence). V dropped 5 bases and J dropped 4 bases, with 17 bases sitting between them. The CDR3 here is CASSQQGGQSYGYTF. CDR3 DNA: TGTGCCAGCAGCCAACAAGGCGGACAATCCTATGGCTACACCTTC. Supplemented by reference TRBV7-9 and TRBJ1-2, the full variable domain reads DTGVSQNPRHKITKRGQNVTFRCDPISEHNRLYWYRQTLGQGPEFLTYFQNEAQLEKSRLLSDRFSAERPKGSFSTLEIQRTEQGDSAMYLCASSQQGGQSYGYTFGSGTRLTVV.

The rearrangement joins TRBV6-1 to TRBJ1-5; tentatively, D is TRBD1 (5 bases). CDR1 and CDR2 (germline): MNHNS, SASEGT. Trimming cost V 5 bases and J 0 bases, with 14 bases left between them. The CDR3 runs 16 residues. CDR3 protein: CASSKNRRYSNQPQHF. The CDR3 DNA is TGTGCCAGCAGTAAAAACAGGCGTTATAGCAATCAGCCCCAGCATTTT.

This clonotype was picked up a small number of times. One end of the junction is discordant with germline, which a read error may explain. This chain uses TRBV10-3 with TRBJ2-7, with a weak D call TRBD1 (6 bases). In germline, CDR1 is ENHRY, CDR2 SYGVKD. The CDR3 consists of 13 residues. The CDR3 bases are TGTGCCAGCAGTGTCAGGGGCTCCTACGAGCAGTACTTC. This codes for CASSVRGSYEQYF.

The chain couples TRBV7-9 to TRBJ2-5, with D possibly matching TRBD1 (6 bases). The CDR3 totals 16 residues. Looked up from germline, CDR1 is SEHNR and CDR2 is FQNEAQ (reference sequence). V gave up 4 bases and J gave up 0 bases, with 15 bases separating them. CDR3 region: CASSSSTGQYQETQYF. The CDR3 DNA is TGTGCCAGCAGCTCATCGACAGGCCAGTACCAAGAGACCCAGTACTTC.

The V gene is TRBV25-1, the J gene TRBJ1-1, with D possibly TRBD1 on 5 matching bases. The CDR3 runs to 13 residues. Germline V gene sequence: CDR1 MGHDK, CDR2 SYGVNS. The DNA of the CDR3 is TGTGCAGTCGGGGGTGTGAGCTACACTGAAGCTTTCTTT. It codes for CAVGGVSYTEAFF.

Worth noting for this clonotype: One base away lies a much larger clone, so this may be a sequencing read error. The chain couples TRBV29-1 to TRBJ1-1; no clear D gene. The CDR3 runs to 12 residues. The V gene's germline CDR1 is SQVTM and CDR2 ANQGSEA. Here the CDR3 reads CSSTSMEPEASF. The CDR3 nucleotides read TGCAGCTCTACCTCCATGGAACCTGAAGCTTCCTTT.

The table lists this clonotype with a few counts. The V call is TRBV7-8, the J call TRBJ1-4; 10 bases align to TRBD1. The CDR3 consists of 16 residues. J gave up 4 bases and V 5 bases, and 7 bases lay outside the gene matches. In germline, CDR1 is SGHVS, CDR2 FQNEAQ. The CDR3 nucleotides are TGTGCCAGCAGCCACCAGGGACAGGGGAATAATGAAAAACTGTTTTTT. Its translation: CASSHQGQGNNEKLFF.

The table lists this clonotype with many counts. The rearrangement uses TRBV10-3 and TRBJ1-6; 10 nucleotides match TRBD1. Unmatched junction bases numbered 8, after V lost 3 bases and J lost 6 bases. Germline CDR1 and CDR2: ENHRY and SYGVKD. This CDR3 region has 17 residues. CDR3 sequence reads: CAISDSGTGAGNSPLHF. The CDR3 bases are TGTGCCATCAGTGACTCCGGGACAGGGGCGGGTAATTCACCCCTCCACTTT.

The V gene is TRBV7-3, the J gene TRBJ1-1; 11 nucleotides line up with TRBD1. The junction had 10 bases not matched to a gene; V was cut back by 6 bases and J by 1 base. The CDR3 totals 17 residues. CDR1 is SGHTA and CDR2 is FQGTGA in the germline V gene. The CDR3 is CASSITRTGGANTEAFF. The DNA for the CDR3 is TGTGCCAGCAGTATTACCAGGACAGGGGGCGCGAACACTGAAGCTTTCTTT.

This clonotype was observed a handful of times. The chain has TRBV5-8 and TRBJ1-5; 7 nucleotides line up with TRBD1. Germline assignment: CDR1 SGHTS and CDR2 YDEGEE. The CDR3 runs to 15 residues. The V segment lost 4 bases and the J segment 2 bases; nucleotides outside the gene matches: 6. The CDR3 sequence: CASSLWDSGNQPQHF. DNA of the CDR3: TGTGCCAGCAGCCTTTGGGACAGCGGCAATCAGCCCCAGCATTTT.

The chain joins TRBV7-2 to TRBJ2-2, with 7 bases lining up with TRBD2. This CDR3 has 14 residues. Germline V gives CDR1 SGHTA, CDR2 FQGNSA. The ends lost 4 bases at V and 5 bases at J; junction bases unmatched: 4. CDR3 protein: CASSSSGGTGELFF. The CDR3 region has the DNA TGTGCCAGCAGCTCTAGCGGAGGAACCGGGGAGCTGTTTTTT.

V gene TRBV7-9 combines with J gene TRBJ1-5; D might be TRBD1 (5 bases). V lost 4 bases, J lost 1 base, and 17 bases lay in between. CDR3 length equals 17 residues. CDR1 is SEHNR, CDR2 FQNEAQ, per germline (reference sequence). The CDR3 reads CASSSTQGYPSNQPQHF. Here the CDR3 DNA reads TGTGCCAGCAGCTCAACCCAGGGTTATCCGAGCAATCAGCCCCAGCATTTT.

The CDR3: CASTQDGRNTEAFF. In DNA, the CDR3 is TGTGCCAGCACCCAGGACGGACGGAACACTGAAGCTTTCTTT. The gene calls are TRBV5-4 and TRBJ1-1, with D hard to call. Deletions cut 6 bases from V and 1 base from J, with 13 bases between. The V gene's germline CDR1 is SGHNT and CDR2 YYREEE (reference sequence). The CDR3 contains 14 residues.

The V call is TRBV29-1, the J call TRBJ2-7; 10 bases are a match to TRBD1. The length of the CDR3 is 11 residues. Germline V gene data show CDR1 as SQVTM and CDR2 as ANQGSEA. Germline trimming cut 8 bases from V and 7 bases from J; bases unmatched to any gene: 5. The CDR3: CSSGTGDEQYF. Here the CDR3 DNA reads TGCAGCTCCGGGACAGGGGATGAGCAGTACTTC.

This clonotype was detected once. The rearrangement links TRBV7-8 to TRBJ1-5; TRBD1 matches at 12 bases. Germline V gene data show CDR1 as SGHVS and CDR2 as FQNEAQ. The length of the CDR3 is 19 residues. With 4 bases clipped from V and 2 bases from J, the junction kept 12 bases outside the gene matches. CDR3 nucleotide sequence: TGTGCCAGCAGCTCCCCGGGACAGGGGGCGGGTAGGCGCAATCAGCCCCAGCATTTT. As protein: CASSSPGQGAGRRNQPQHF.

The rearrangement links TRBV7-8 to TRBJ2-7; the D is unclear. Germline CDR1 reads SGHVS; CDR2 reads FQNEAQ. Trimming cost V 1 base and J 0 bases, with 13 bases left between them. CDR3 length: 16 amino acids. The CDR3 nucleotides read TGTGCCAGCAGCTTAGAGGTAGCCCCCAGCTCCTACGAGCAGTACTTC. Protein: CASSLEVAPSSYEQYF.

This clonotype appeared many times. The J gene is TRBJ2-7, the V gene TRBV9, with TRBD1 matching 8 bases. With 1 base clipped from V and 3 bases from J, the junction kept 6 bases outside the gene matches. Germline V lookup: CDR1 SGDLS, CDR2 YYNGEE. This CDR3 is 15 amino acids long. The CDR3 bases are TGTGCCAGCAGCGTATCCGCGACAGGGGACTACGAGCAGTACTTC. Amino acid sequence: CASSVSATGDYEQYF.

This clonotype was counted at least ten times. The genes are TRBV7-3 and TRBJ1-2, with 9 bases that match TRBD1. The germline gives CDR1 SGHTA, CDR2 FQGTGA. The CDR3 spans 13 residues. With 5 bases clipped from V and 6 bases from J, the junction kept 4 bases outside the gene matches. The DNA of the CDR3 is TGTGCCAGCAGCCTACAGGGGGCTGATGGCTACACCTTC. It codes for CASSLQGADGYTF. The variable domain in full, with the rest retrieved from reference TRBV7-3 and TRBJ1-2, is GAGVSQTPSNKVTEKGKYVELRCDPISGHTALYWYRQSLGQGPEFLIYFQGTGAADDSGLPNDRFFAVRPEGSVSTLKIQRTERGDSAVYLCASSLQGADGYTFGSGTRLTVV.